One sample yielded the 23 T cell receptor beta chains listed below, sequenced in a study of control samples from healthy donors and cancer patients (dated by TCRdb to 2018 to 2021). The library was made by the immunoSEQ multiplex PCR assay. Not all clones reach the TCRdb copy of this immuneACCESS table, which keeps in-frame sequences only. Checked studies attribute under half of the gap to unresolved V genes and leave the rest unexplained. The sample profile shows about 120,000 clones; about 86% of them were found once. The ten top clones hold roughly an eighth of the sample. The sequencing input was blood. All receptors derive from a man aged 25-45 years in good health.

The chain recombines TRBV15 with TRBJ1-5; D is undetermined. This CDR3 region has 13 residues. With 3 bases removed from V and 0 bases from J, the gap between germline ends came to 3 bases. The V gene's germline CDR1 is LNHNV and CDR2 YYDKDF (reference sequence). CDR3 in amino acids: CATSRYSNQPQHF. The CDR3 nucleotides are TGTGCCACCAGCAGGTATAGCAATCAGCCCCAGCATTTT.

The chain recombines TRBV20-1 with TRBJ1-2; no definite D call. CDR1 and CDR2 from the germline V gene are DFQATT and SNEGSKA (reference sequence). The CDR3 runs 10 residues. The CDR3 loop reads CRPGDYGYTF. Written as DNA, the CDR3 is TGCAGGCCCGGGGACTATGGCTACACCTTC.

This clone came up once. The gene calls are TRBV20-1 and TRBJ1-1; D not resolved. The CDR3 has 11 amino acids. V was pared by 3 bases and J by 11 bases, with 13 bases between. The germline CDR1 and CDR2 sequences are DFQATT and SNEGSKA (reference sequence). CDR3: CSASDILGAFF. The CDR3 region has the DNA TGCAGTGCTAGTGATATACTCGGGGCTTTCTTT.

J is TRBJ1-2 and V is TRBV6-5, with D perhaps TRBD1 (6 bases). The CDR3 has 13 amino acids. In germline, CDR1 is MNHEY, CDR2 SVGAGI. Trimming took off 6 bases at V and 4 bases at J, with 12 bases between the two ends. CDR3 coding DNA: TGTGCCAGCAGGAGGGACACGTTCTATGGCTACACCTTC. Residues: CASRRDTFYGYTF.

The CDR3 reads CASSSSGMYRETQYF. CDR3 nucleotides: TGTGCCAGCAGTAGTAGCGGGATGTATCGAGAGACCCAGTACTTC. J is TRBJ2-5 and V is TRBV27; 8 bases are shared with TRBD2. The CDR3 consists of 15 residues. V shed 5 bases and J 4 bases; nucleotides not matched to a gene: 9. Germline CDR1 reads MNHEY; CDR2 reads SMNVEV (reference sequence).

The J gene is TRBJ2-1, the V gene TRBV19; a possible D gene is TRBD2 (6 bases). The CDR3 spans 15 residues. V was cut by 3 bases and J by 5 bases, with 14 bases left in between. Germline assignment: CDR1 LNHDA and CDR2 SQIVND (reference sequence). In DNA, the CDR3 is TGTGCCAGTAGTATCCGACGGCGGGGCCACAATGAGCAGTTCTTC. As protein: CASSIRRRGHNEQFF.

The chain links TRBV5-4 to TRBJ2-1; TRBD1 matches 12 bases. This CDR3 has 15 residues. The germline V gene encodes CDR1 SGHNT and CDR2 YYREEE (reference sequence). V shed 3 bases and J 4 bases; nucleotides not matched to a gene: 2. The CDR3 sequence: CASSSGQGAYNEQFF. CDR3 nucleotides: TGTGCCAGCAGCTCGGGACAGGGGGCTTACAATGAGCAGTTCTTC.

This clone has just a few counts. This chain links TRBV4-1 with TRBJ1-2, with unresolved D. This CDR3 region has 14 residues. Trimming shortened V by 3 bases and J by 11 bases, and 19 bases separated the two germline ends. Germline-derived CDR1 and CDR2 are MGHRA and YSYEKL. CDR3 DNA: TGCGCCAGCAGCCAGGAAACCGGGCTCCGTGGGTACACCTTC. Its translation is CASSQETGLRGYTF.

This chain uses TRBV5-1 with TRBJ2-1; the D gene is possibly TRBD2 (6 bases). Deletions cut 0 bases from V and 5 bases from J, with 12 bases between. The germline gives CDR1 SGHRS, CDR2 YFSETQ. The length of the CDR3 is 15 residues. CDR3 sequence: CASSLVSGGDNEQFF. The CDR3, as DNA: TGCGCCAGCAGCTTGGTCTCCGGGGGAGACAATGAGCAGTTCTTC.

This chain uses TRBV10-1 with TRBJ1-1; D is ambiguous. CDR1 WNHNN and CDR2 SYGVQD come from the germline V gene (reference sequence). This CDR3 is 12 amino acids long. V lost 1 base, J lost 2 bases, and 2 bases lay in between. CDR3 amino acids: CASSELNTEAFF. The DNA for the CDR3 is TGCGCCAGCAGTGAGTTAAACACTGAAGCTTTCTTT.

This chain links TRBV2 with TRBJ2-1; D gene uncertain. V shed 2 bases and J shed 3 bases, with 5 bases lying between them. The germline CDR1 and CDR2 sequences are SNHLY and FYNNEI. CDR3 length: 13 residues. The CDR3 DNA reads as TGTGCCAGCAGTGAACAGAACTACAATGAGCAGTTCTTC. Translation gives CASSEQNYNEQFF.

V usage is TRBV12-3 or TRBV12-4 and J usage is TRBJ2-1, with D possibly TRBD2 on 5 matching bases. V was cut by 2 bases and J by 7 bases, with 9 bases left in between. The CDR3 contains 13 residues. The DNA of the CDR3 is TGTGCCAGCAGTTTAAGCGGAACTAATGAGCAGTTCTTC. It encodes CASSLSGTNEQFF.

This chain connects TRBV29-1 to TRBJ1-1, with 8 bases lining up with TRBD1. The J segment lost 6 bases and the V segment lost 5 bases, leaving 2 bases of the junction unmatched. The CDR3 loop spans 11 amino acids. The germline CDR1 and CDR2 sequences are SQVTM and ANQGSEA. The CDR3 DNA sequence: TGCAGCGTTCAGGGGGCGGCTGAAGCTTTCTTT. It yields the protein CSVQGAAEAFF.

The rearrangement uses TRBV5-6 and TRBJ1-2, with 9 bases aligning to TRBD1. Trimming removed 5 bases from V and 4 bases from J; junction bases left unmatched: 12. Germline V gene data show CDR1 as SGHDT and CDR2 as YYEEEE. This CDR3 spans 16 amino acids. This CDR3 reads CASSLLTPGQGYGYTF. The CDR3, as DNA: TGTGCCAGCAGTTTACTAACGCCGGGACAGGGCTATGGCTACACCTTC.

V usage is TRBV29-1 and J usage is TRBJ1-1; perhaps TRBD1 as D (5 bases). Germline-derived CDR1 and CDR2 are SQVTM and ANQGSEA. The CDR3 loop spans 12 amino acids. The V and J ends lost 3 bases and 9 bases respectively, with 14 bases between them. As DNA, the CDR3 is TGCAGCGTTGAGGTAGTGGGGGGGAAAGCTTTCTTT. Translated, it gives CSVEVVGGKAFF. The full variable domain, its missing parts supplied by reference TRBV29-1 and TRBJ1-1, is SAVISQKPSRDICQRGTSLTIQCQVDSQVTMMFWYRQQPGQSLTLIATANQGSEATYESGFVIDKFPISRPNLTFSTLTVSNMSPEDSSIYLCSVEVVGGKAFFGQGTRLTVV.

V usage is TRBV5-1 and J usage is TRBJ1-1, with D possibly matching TRBD1 (5 bases). Deletions cut 2 bases from V and 4 bases from J, with 18 bases between. Germline CDR1 reads SGHRS; CDR2 reads YFSETQ. CDR3 length equals 16 residues. This CDR3 is CASSFEQGASGTEAFF. DNA of the CDR3: TGCGCCAGCAGCTTCGAGCAGGGCGCCTCGGGCACTGAAGCTTTCTTT.

The chain uses TRBV7-9 and TRBJ2-2, with unresolved D. Germline V CDR1 and CDR2: SEHNR, FQNEAQ (reference sequence). The CDR3 sequence is 14 residues long. V dropped 5 bases and J dropped 1 base, with 8 bases sitting between them. The CDR3 DNA follows: TGTGCCAGCAGCCGGGCCCAGAACACCGGGGAGCTGTTTTTT. Its translation is CASSRAQNTGELFF.

The chain joins TRBV6-6 to TRBJ2-3; 9 nucleotides agree with TRBD2. CDR3 length: 16 amino acids. With 0 bases clipped from V and 6 bases from J, the junction kept 7 bases outside the gene matches. In germline, CDR1 is MNHNY, CDR2 SVGAGI (reference sequence). CDR3 nucleotides: TGTGCCAGCAGTTACTCAGTGGCGGGGGGGCGTGATACGCAGTATTTT. Translating gives CASSYSVAGGRDTQYF.

The CDR3 coding sequence is TGCGCCAGCAGCTCAGGGACAGGGGGTCGGGAGACCCAGTACTTC. It codes for CASSSGTGGRETQYF. The chain uses TRBV5-1 and TRBJ2-5, with 11 bases identical to TRBD1. The length of the CDR3 is 15 residues. Losses at the gene ends were 3 bases for V and 5 bases for J; bases not matched to a gene: 6. The V gene's germline CDR1 is SGHRS and CDR2 YFSETQ. Supplemented by reference TRBV5-1 and TRBJ2-5, the full variable domain reads KAGVTQTPRYLIKTRGQQVTLSCSPISGHRSVSWYQQTPGQGLQFLFEYFSETQRNKGNFPGRFSGRQFSNSRSEMNVSTLELGDSALYLCASSSGTGGRETQYFGPGTRLLVL.

The rearrangement joins TRBV6-5 to TRBJ1-1, with a possible D match to TRBD1 (5 bases). Trimming shortened V by 6 bases and J by 5 bases, and 16 bases separated the two germline ends. Germline CDR1 and CDR2: MNHEY and SVGAGI. CDR3 length: 14 amino acids. CDR3 sequence reads: CASRGNRGGTEAFF. The CDR3 coding sequence is TGTGCCAGCAGGGGAAATCGGGGGGGGACTGAAGCTTTCTTT.

The J gene is TRBJ1-3, the V gene TRBV10-1, with no clear D. The CDR3 has 15 residues. Trimming cost V 7 bases and J 4 bases, with 17 bases left between them. CDR1 and CDR2 (germline): WNHNN, SYGVQD (reference sequence). Here the CDR3 DNA reads TGCGCCAGCACCCCCCAGGTCGCGTCGGGAAACACCATATATTTT. Translated, it gives CASTPQVASGNTIYF.

The chain is built from TRBV9 and TRBJ2-5; 11 nucleotides agree with TRBD2. The junction had 5 bases not matched to a gene; V was cut back by 5 bases and J by 5 bases. The CDR3 loop spans 14 amino acids. Germline V gene data show CDR1 as SGDLS and CDR2 as YYNGEE. The CDR3 region has the DNA TGTGCCAGCAGTAGCGGGGGGGCTTGGGAGACCCAGTACTTC. Its protein product is CASSSGGAWETQYF.

The gene calls are TRBV21-1 and TRBJ1-3. TRBV21-1 is shown as a pseudogene. The CDR3 contains 16 residues. CDR3 sequence: CASSKSARVSGNTIYF. Written as DNA, the CDR3 is TGTGCCAGCAGCAAAAGTGCGAGGGTTTCTGGAAACACCATATATTTT.